This T cell receptor beta chain was identified in a study of early T cells in non-severe SARS-CoV-2 infection. Each cDNA molecule carried a unique molecular identifier. TCRdb re-called the 5' RACE reads with MiXCR, one entry per CDR3 protein. Counted here are about 63,000 distinct CDR3 sequences, over 10% occurring once; the ten biggest clones make up about 4.7%. This clonotype turned up a few times. CDR3 size: 14 residues. Trimming removed 0 bases at V and 8 bases at J, with 13 bases between. The germline CDR1 and CDR2 sequences are MGHRA and YSYEKL. Input material: whole blood. The chain is built from TRBV4-1 and TRBJ1-2; TRBD1 is a possible D gene (6 bases). The source is an adult who was a healthcare worker with PCR-confirmed SARS-CoV-2 infection or an uninfected control (not recorded which). CDR3 protein: CASSQDGQWVGYTF. The CDR3 DNA reads as TGCGCCAGCAGCCAAGACGGACAGTGGGTAGGCTACACCTTC.